This T cell receptor beta chain was retrieved from a study of blood T cells in healthy people across ages. Per the germline V gene, CDR1 is SQVTM and CDR2 is ANQGSEA. The CDR3 extends over 13 amino acids. Trimming cost V 6 bases and J 2 bases, with 10 bases left between them. Then a second PCR, running roughly 6 to 11 cycles, was carried out with a sample-barcoded 5' primer and a J-beta primer mix. TCRdb itself ran the 5' RACE reads through MiXCR, one entry per CDR3 protein. The table includes about 1 million distinct CDR3 sequences, under 45% detected once. This clonotype has a handful of counts. Donors were healthy Caucasian individuals from Russia aged about 6 to 90. Each sample provided at least 6 micrograms of extracted total RNA.

The V gene is TRBV29-1, the J gene TRBJ2-2, with D possibly being TRBD2 (5 bases). The material sequenced was blood. This TCR derives from a woman in her fifties or sixties in good health. CDR3 in DNA: TGCAGCGTAAGGACTGGAAACACCGGGGAGCTGTTTTTT. Translation gives CSVRTGNTGELFF.